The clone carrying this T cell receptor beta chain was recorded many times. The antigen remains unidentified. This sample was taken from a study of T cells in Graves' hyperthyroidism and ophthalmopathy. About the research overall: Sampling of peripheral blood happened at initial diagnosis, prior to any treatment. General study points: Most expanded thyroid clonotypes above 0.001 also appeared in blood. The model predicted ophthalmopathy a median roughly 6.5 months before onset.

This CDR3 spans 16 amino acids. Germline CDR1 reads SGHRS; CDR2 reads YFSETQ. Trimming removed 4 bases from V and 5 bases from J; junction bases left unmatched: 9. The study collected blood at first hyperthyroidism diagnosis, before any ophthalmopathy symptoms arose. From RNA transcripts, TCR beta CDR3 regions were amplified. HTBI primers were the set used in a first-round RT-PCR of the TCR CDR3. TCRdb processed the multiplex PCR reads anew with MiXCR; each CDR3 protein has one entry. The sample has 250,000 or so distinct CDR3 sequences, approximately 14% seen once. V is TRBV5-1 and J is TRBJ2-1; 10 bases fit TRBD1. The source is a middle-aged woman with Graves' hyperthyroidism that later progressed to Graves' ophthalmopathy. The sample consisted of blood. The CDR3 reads CASSAYRDRGHNEQFF. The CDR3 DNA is TGCGCCAGCAGCGCGTACCGGGACAGGGGTCACAATGAGCAGTTCTTC.